This TCR beta chain was sequenced in a study of somatic mutations in cytotoxic T cells in rheumatoid arthritis. General study results and limits: A largest CD8+ clone above 20% of CD8+ cells occurred in 8 of 65 patients. What antigens the expanded CD8+ clones targeted remained unknown.

TCRdb's copy holds only in-frame clones and misses some; the assay was immunoSEQ multiplex PCR. Here the sample spans 27,000 or so clones, more than 85% being singletons. The J segment lost 0 bases and the V segment lost 3 bases, leaving 8 bases of the junction unmatched. The CDR3 has 18 residues. In germline, CDR1 is LNHDA, CDR2 SQIVND (reference sequence). This clone was counted only a few times. Its antigen is undetermined. This receptor was identified in an adult with rheumatoid arthritis. The chain uses TRBV19 and TRBJ2-6; TRBD1 matches 7 bases. What was sequenced was CD8+ T cells sorted from blood. CDR3 region: CASSIRGQPISGANVLTF. DNA of the CDR3: TGTGCCAGTAGTATTCGGGGACAGCCAATCTCTGGGGCCAACGTCCTGACTTTC.